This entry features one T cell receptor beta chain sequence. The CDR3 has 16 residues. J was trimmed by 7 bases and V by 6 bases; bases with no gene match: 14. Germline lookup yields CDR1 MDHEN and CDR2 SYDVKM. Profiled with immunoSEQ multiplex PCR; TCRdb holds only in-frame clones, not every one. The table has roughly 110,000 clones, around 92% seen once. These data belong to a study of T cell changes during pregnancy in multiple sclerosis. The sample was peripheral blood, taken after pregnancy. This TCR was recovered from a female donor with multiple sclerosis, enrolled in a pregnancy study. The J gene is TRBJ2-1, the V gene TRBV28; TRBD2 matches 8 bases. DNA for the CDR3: TGTGCCAGCAGCTCCGGACTAGCCCTAGTTGCGAATGAGCAGTTCTTC. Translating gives CASSSGLALVANEQFF.